The clone carrying this T cell receptor (beta chain) was picked up one time. Its specificity is unknown. The data originate from a study of cytomegalovirus exposure and HLA in healthy donors. V shed 1 base and J shed 3 bases, with 12 bases lying between them. Per germline, CDR1 GTSNPN and CDR2 SVGIG (reference sequence). The CDR3 runs to 14 residues. Study outcomes and limitations: Available immune exposure information covered CMV serostatus only. TCR sequences were mostly rare, though some public TCRs occurred in many donors. Reports state that TCR beta sequences accurately predicted most subjects' HLA-A and HLA-B alleles.

Primers included in the PCR were 60 Vbeta and 13 Jbeta primers. Only in-frame clones appear in the TCRdb table, and some are missing; sequencing was by immunoSEQ multiplex PCR. In the table there are tens of thousands of clones, approximately 71% of which are singletons. Sequenced: PBMCs. This sequence originates from a man aged 50 or older in good health and CMV-seronegative. The rearrangement joins TRBV30 to TRBJ1-2, with D perhaps matching TRBD1 (5 bases). For the CDR3, the DNA is TGTGCCTGGAGTGGAAAGGGGCGAGACTATGGCTACACCTTC. This codes for CAWSGKGRDYGYTF.